This T cell receptor beta chain was obtained from a study of blood T cells in healthy people across ages (dated by TCRdb to between 2014 and 2017). Describing the broader study: In model experiments, template switching captured about one uniquely barcoded TCR beta cDNA molecule for every two T cells. To track age-related changes in TCR beta repertoire diversity, the study relied on deep sequencing normalized with unique cDNA molecular identifiers. The donors were divided into four age groups: young (average 16 years), middle-aged (around 37), aged (about 56) and long-lived (around 87). Donors of different ages were randomly distributed across sequencing lanes to avoid experimental bias. Two additional independent replicas of 1 million unique cDNA reads from the same blood draw were analyzed for two donors (one aged 18 to 30 and one aged 80 or older).

CDR1 and CDR2 were assigned from the germline V gene (reference sequence) as LNHNV and YYDKDF. Trimming removed 5 bases from V and 4 bases from J; the gene matches leave 11 bases unexplained. The CDR3 spans 16 residues, from the cysteine through the phenylalanine. Of the read, only the CDR3 DNA is kept; its 48 bases are in frame from base 1. Overall study results and their limits: A strong correlation was found between observed TCR beta diversity and the percentage of naive T cells measured by flow cytometry. As age increased, observed TCR beta diversity per million T cells dropped in a roughly linear way, and a significant reduction was already evident by age around 41. Since profiling was done on bulk unsorted PBMCs, naive and antigen-experienced compartments could not be conclusively compared. Compared with the aged group, more naive CD4+ T cells, fewer expanded clones and increased TCR diversity were shown by the long-lived group, suggesting age selection. Because donor CMV infection status was unknown, age-related changes in expanded clonotypes were potentially confounded. Estimates of total diversity based on one million sequenced T cells were considered lower bounds and underestimates.

Preparation of the library involved 5' RACE. These reads were obtained on an Illumina HiSeq 2500. A second PCR of roughly 7 to 11 cycles was performed with a sample-barcoded 5' primer and a J-beta primer mix. A template-switch 5' adaptor carrying 12 random nucleotides introduced a unique molecular identifier onto each TCR beta cDNA molecule. Each sample yielded at least 2.5 million CDR3-containing paired-end reads. All of the RNA was converted into first-strand cDNA using the Mint cDNA synthesis kit, with a TRBC-specific oligonucleotide serving as the primer. After uracil-DNA glycosylase treatment, a first 18-cycle PCR used universal primers M1SS and BC2_uni_R on all cDNA. On the authors' methods: For normalization, 1 million high-quality reads, each with a distinct molecular identifier, were randomly selected from each sample. Instead of being binned into consensus sequences, reads with shared molecular identifiers were discarded. MiTCR, set to a Q25 quality threshold and the strictest error-elimination algorithm, was used for CDR3 identification, clonotype clustering and error correction. A nonparametric unseen species model using Euler transformation provided a lower-bound estimate of total TCR beta diversity. TCRdb ran its own pipeline on the public reads, namely fastp trimming at Q25 and MiXCR clone calling, and kept in-frame beta chains. Under each unique CDR3 protein, matching rows form one entry showing the most common genes and DNA. None of the V and J calls come from the authors' own analysis; TCRdb made them. The sample table contains 660,000 or so distinct CDR3 sequences; only one count was recorded for roughly three fifths of them. The leading ten clones occupy about two fifths of the sample.

Systemically healthy Caucasian individuals from Russia, some 36 in total and aged roughly 6 to 90 years, were included as donors. Approximately 10 milliliters of peripheral blood were collected from each donor into EDTA-treated Vacutainer tubes. Ficoll-Paque density-gradient centrifugation was used to isolate PBMCs, with at least 7 million per sample. Total RNA, at least 6 micrograms per sample, was extracted from PBMCs with Trizol reagent. Naive CD45RAhigh/CD27high T cell percentages were measured by flow cytometry on a PBMC aliquot from every donor. Concerning this clonotype: Its antigen is unknown. Base qualities are not provided; no much larger clone lies one nucleotide away.

The TCR sequence derives from a man in his 60s in good health. Sequenced: blood. The chain uses TRBV15 and TRBJ2-3; TRBD1 aligns with 8 central bases. CDR3 loop: CATSGRTGKNADTQYF. The base sequence is TGTGCCACCAGCGGTAGGACAGGGAAAAATGCAGATACGCAGTATTTT.